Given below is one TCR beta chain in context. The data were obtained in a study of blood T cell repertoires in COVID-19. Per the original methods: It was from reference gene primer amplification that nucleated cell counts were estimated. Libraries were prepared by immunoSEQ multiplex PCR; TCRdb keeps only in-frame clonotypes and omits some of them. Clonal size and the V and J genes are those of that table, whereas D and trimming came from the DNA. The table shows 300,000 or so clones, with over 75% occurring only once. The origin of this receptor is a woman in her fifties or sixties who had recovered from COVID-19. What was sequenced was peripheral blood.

CDR3 sequence (DNA): TGCAGCGTCTTCCGGGGAGTTTCCGGGGAGCTGTTTTTT. It is translated as CSVFRGVSGELFF. The chain employs TRBV29-1 and TRBJ2-2; a weak D match, TRBD2 (5 bases). Germline V gene sequence: CDR1 SQVTM, CDR2 ANQGSEA. The CDR3 sequence is 13 residues long. Trimming took 6 bases from V and 6 from J, leaving 14 bases between them.